The next 27 T cell receptor beta chains were all read from a single sample in a study of blood T cells in healthy people across ages. The second PCR ran roughly 7 to 12 cycles with a sample-barcoded 5' primer and J-beta primers. TCRdb itself ran the 5' RACE reads through MiXCR, one entry per CDR3 protein. The table lists roughly 680,000 distinct CDR3 sequences, approximately 21% of them singletons, with about 3.6% in the top ten. Sequencing was carried out using blood. The receptors stem from a man between 65 and 85 years old in good health.

This clonotype has only one observation. This may be a read error, as it is one base from a much larger clone. The chain couples TRBV21-1 to TRBJ2-7; TRBD1, the table's D call, was not compared with the DNA. TRBV21-1 is a pseudogene segment. This CDR3 comprises 19 residues. The CDR3 spells CASSEAPDSPHLESAEQYF. As DNA, the CDR3 is TGTGCCAGCAGCGAAGCACCGGACAGCCCACACCTCGAGAGCGCGGAGCAGTACTTC.

This clonotype has more than one count but fewer than ten. The rearrangement uses TRBV20-1 and TRBJ1-1, with a weak D call TRBD1 (5 bases). With 2 bases removed from V and 5 bases from J, the gap between germline ends came to 15 bases. CDR1 DFQATT and CDR2 SNEGSKA come from the germline V gene (reference sequence). The CDR3 sequence is 14 residues long. Here the CDR3 reads CSARSEQGGTEAFF. The CDR3 DNA sequence: TGCAGTGCTAGAAGTGAGCAGGGTGGGACTGAAGCTTTCTTT.

V gene TRBV20-1 combines with J gene TRBJ2-7, with TRBD2 as a possible D gene (5 bases). The germline V gene encodes CDR1 DFQATT and CDR2 SNEGSKA (reference sequence). The V end lost 6 bases, the J end lost 5 bases, and 23 bases lay between the germline ends. This CDR3 is built from 15 residues. The CDR3 nucleotides are TGCAGTGCCAAGCCTTTCAGCGCCATAGCGAACGAGCAGTACTTC. It codes for CSAKPFSAIANEQYF.

This clonotype was seen a few times. J is TRBJ2-7 and V is TRBV20-1; the D call may be TRBD1 or TRBD2 (5 bases each). The CDR3 loop spans 13 amino acids. Between the trimmed V and J ends, which lost 3 bases and 5 bases, there was a span of 14 bases. Germline assignment: CDR1 DFQATT and CDR2 SNEGSKA (reference sequence). This chain's CDR3 is CSASRDGFNEQYF. The CDR3 region has the DNA TGCAGTGCTAGTAGGGACGGATTTAACGAGCAGTACTTC.

There are a few counts of this clonotype. The rearrangement links TRBV12-3 or TRBV12-4 to TRBJ1-4; tentatively, D is TRBD1 (5 bases). The CDR3 runs 14 residues. V shed 7 bases and J shed 8 bases, with 17 bases lying between them. The chain's CDR3 is CASTGLTGAEKLFF. CDR3 bases: TGTGCCAGCACCGGATTAACAGGCGCAGAAAAACTGTTTTTT.

The J gene is TRBJ2-5, the V gene TRBV29-1; D unclear. Germline V lookup: CDR1 SQVTM, CDR2 ANQGSEA. The CDR3 has 12 residues. The ends were cut back, 3 bases at V and 3 bases at J, with 8 bases in the middle. The chain's CDR3 is CSVEPDEETQYF. The DNA of the CDR3 is TGCAGCGTTGAGCCAGACGAAGAGACCCAGTACTTC.

This clonotype was observed many times. This chain joins TRBV6-5 and TRBJ1-6; D is possibly TRBD1 (6 bases). Trimming took 6 bases from V and 5 from J, leaving 11 bases between them. Germline CDR1 MNHEY, CDR2 SVGAGI. CDR3 length: 14 residues. CDR3 sequence reads: CASRGDTDNSPLHF. DNA of the CDR3: TGTGCCAGCAGGGGGGACACCGATAATTCACCCCTCCACTTT.

This clonotype was detected only a few times. A read error may account for a junction end that differs from germline. CDR3 in amino acids: CAGSQGQDQPQHF. CDR3 nucleotides: TGTGCCGGCTCACAGGGACAAGACCAGCCCCAGCATTTT. This chain uses TRBV18 with TRBJ1-5; possibly TRBD1 for D (6 bases). Germline V gene sequence: CDR1 KGHSH, CDR2 LQKENI. CDR3 length: 13 residues.

The table lists this clonotype with many counts. V and J are TRBV2 and TRBJ2-5, with TRBD2 matching over 10 bases. The germline gives CDR1 SNHLY, CDR2 FYNNEI. The V gene end was trimmed by 7 bases and the J gene end by 5 bases; junction bases not matched to a gene: 7. The CDR3 runs to 14 residues. The CDR3 loop reads CASTRAGGRETQYF. The CDR3 DNA reads TGTGCCAGCACGAGAGCGGGAGGGAGGGAGACCCAGTACTTC.

This clonotype was counted ten times or more. The chain employs TRBV6-6 and TRBJ2-2, with unresolved D. The V end lost 0 bases, the J end lost 8 bases, and 10 bases lay between the germline ends. This CDR3 has 14 residues. Germline V lookup: CDR1 MNHNY, CDR2 SVGAGI (reference sequence). The CDR3 region has the DNA TGTGCCAGCAGTTACTCGCCACCAGGAGGGGAGCTGTTTTTT. This codes for CASSYSPPGGELFF.

This clonotype was observed once. This sequence joins TRBV4-1 and TRBJ1-2; D may be TRBD1 (6 bases). The CDR3 contains 15 residues. Germline CDR1 and CDR2: MGHRA and YSYEKL. Trimming cost V 0 bases and J 3 bases, with 11 bases left between them. The CDR3 coding sequence is TGCGCCAGCAGCCAAGACCAGGGGATGCACTATGGCTACACCTTC. As protein: CASSQDQGMHYGYTF.

The chain links TRBV5-1 to TRBJ2-5, with 10 bases lining up with TRBD2. CDR1 is SGHRS and CDR2 is YFSETQ in the germline V gene. J gave up 7 bases and V 0 bases, and 6 bases lay outside the gene matches. This CDR3 is built from 15 residues. CDR3 residues: CASSLEASGSGTQYF. The CDR3 DNA sequence: TGCGCCAGCAGCTTGGAGGCTAGCGGGAGCGGGACCCAGTACTTC. The whole variable domain, remainder taken from reference TRBV5-1 and TRBJ2-5, is KAGVTQTPRYLIKTRGQQVTLSCSPISGHRSVSWYQQTPGQGLQFLFEYFSETQRNKGNFPGRFSGRQFSNSRSEMNVSTLELGDSALYLCASSLEASGSGTQYFGPGTRLLVL.

The CDR3, as DNA: TGCGCCAGCAGCCAAGATGAAGGGGCAGATGGCTACACCTTC. This gives the protein CASSQDEGADGYTF. J is TRBJ1-2 and V is TRBV4-1, with D possibly TRBD1 on 5 matching bases. V lost 0 bases and J lost 6, with 11 bases in between. This CDR3 is built from 14 residues. Germline assignment: CDR1 MGHRA and CDR2 YSYEKL.

The chain recombines TRBV20-1 with TRBJ2-5, with TRBD2 as a possible D gene (6 bases). CDR3 length: 14 residues. Looked up from germline, CDR1 is DFQATT and CDR2 is SNEGSKA (reference sequence). V was pared by 6 bases and J by 0 bases, with 14 bases between. For the CDR3, the DNA is TGCAGTGCGGAAGTCCTAGCGCACCAAGAGACCCAGTACTTC. It translates to CSAEVLAHQETQYF.

This chain uses TRBV2 with TRBJ2-3; 7 bases are a match to TRBD2. Trimming cost V 2 bases and J 0 bases; bases outside gene matches: 8. Germline CDR1 SNHLY, CDR2 FYNNEI. The CDR3 length is 17 residues. The chain's CDR3 is CASSELRPSGSTDTQYF. The CDR3 nucleotides read TGTGCCAGCAGTGAATTGCGCCCTAGCGGAAGCACAGATACGCAGTATTTT.

The chain combines TRBV10-1 with TRBJ2-1; a weak D match, TRBD2 (6 bases). Germline V gives CDR1 WNHNN, CDR2 SYGVQD (reference sequence). The CDR3 is made up of 13 amino acids. Trimming took off 3 bases at V and 13 bases at J, with 16 bases between the two ends. CDR3 coding DNA: TGCGCCAGCAGTGAAACTAGCCGGTGGGTCCAGTTCTTC. It translates to CASSETSRWVQFF.

V usage is TRBV19 and J usage is TRBJ2-5; the match to TRBD2 covers 7 bases. Trimming at V came to 3 bases and at J to 5 bases, leaving 3 bases not matched to a gene. Per the germline V gene, CDR1 is LNHDA and CDR2 is SQIVND (reference sequence). CDR3 length equals 13 residues. CDR3 in DNA: TGTGCCAGTAGTATGACTAGCTCCGAGACCCAGTACTTC. It codes for CASSMTSSETQYF.

This clonotype was observed a handful of times. The J gene is TRBJ2-1, the V gene TRBV6-5; 14 positions match TRBD2. The junction had 3 bases not matched to a gene; V was cut back by 2 bases and J by 9 bases. The germline gives CDR1 MNHEY, CDR2 SVGAGI. The CDR3 consists of 15 residues. The CDR3 region has the DNA TGTGCCAGCAGTTACGGACTAGCGGGAGGAGGTGAGCAGTTCTTC. It specifies CASSYGLAGGGEQFF.

This chain joins TRBV11-2 and TRBJ2-2, with D possibly TRBD2 on 5 matching bases. The CDR3 runs to 15 residues. V gave up 0 bases and J gave up 3 bases, with 8 bases separating them. From germline, CDR1 is SGHAT and CDR2 FQNNGV. The DNA of the CDR3 is TGTGCCAGCAGCTTAGATCTACTAGACACCGGGGAGCTGTTTTTT. Its translation is CASSLDLLDTGELFF.

This clonotype occurred many times. The V call is TRBV20-1, the J call TRBJ2-4; 10 nucleotides agree with TRBD2. V was pared by 0 bases and J by 0 bases, with 5 bases of the junction left unmatched. Germline CDR1 is DFQATT and CDR2 is SNEGSKA (reference sequence). This CDR3 is 17 amino acids long. The CDR3 region has the DNA TGCAGTGCTAGAGAAGCGGGAGGGTACCTAGCCAAAAACATTCAGTACTTC. As protein: CSAREAGGYLAKNIQYF.

J is TRBJ2-5 and V is TRBV24-1; possible D gene TRBD1, 6 bases. The CDR3 totals 13 residues. Per the germline V gene, CDR1 is KGHDR and CDR2 is SFDVKD. Trimming took 2 bases from V and 5 from J, leaving 8 bases between them. CDR3 DNA: TGTGCCACCAGTGATTACAGGGATGAGACCCAGTACTTC. Its protein product is CATSDYRDETQYF.

Worth noting for this clonotype: It is unclear where the CDR3 begins or ends on the DNA, so no DNA is shown, and the CDR3 is as TCRdb lists it. The genes are TRBV6-1 and TRBJ2-1; the table's D call, TRBD2, was not checked against the DNA. Germline loops: CDR1 MNHNS, CDR2 SASEGT. Inclusive of both ends, the CDR3 amounts to 15 amino acids. CDR3 sequence: CASSTSGLSYNEQFF.

This clonotype was seen only once. V usage is TRBV19 and J usage is TRBJ1-1, with 8 nucleotides matching TRBD1. CDR3 size: 13 residues. The trim removed 8 bases at V and 4 bases at J, leaving 6 bases unmatched. From germline, CDR1 is LNHDA and CDR2 SQIVND (reference sequence). The CDR3 protein is CASGDTGGTEAFF. Written as DNA, the CDR3 is TGTGCCAGTGGGGACACAGGGGGCACTGAAGCTTTCTTT.

This clonotype was detected a few times. The chain is built from TRBV7-9 and TRBJ1-4; D might be TRBD1 (5 bases). The CDR3 loop spans 15 amino acids. V lost 5 bases and J lost 8, with 18 bases in between. Per the germline V gene, CDR1 is SEHNR and CDR2 is FQNEAQ (reference sequence). CDR3 loop: CASSPLSGLGEKLFF. The CDR3 bases are TGTGCCAGCAGCCCCTTGTCGGGGCTTGGGGAAAAACTGTTTTTT.

This clonotype was detected a few times. Compared with germline, one end of the junction differs, possibly owing to a read error. V and J are TRBV11-1 and TRBJ2-5; TRBD2 matches at 9 bases. This CDR3 comprises 15 residues. In germline, CDR1 is SGHAT, CDR2 FQDESV (reference sequence). The CDR3 coding sequence is TGTGCCGGCAGGACGCGGGAGGGCCACGGAGAGACCCAGTACTTC. Amino acid sequence: CAGRTREGHGETQYF.

The chain combines TRBV7-8 with TRBJ2-5; TRBD1 is a possible D gene (6 bases). The CDR3 spans 17 residues. V was cut by 5 bases and J by 1 base, with 20 bases left in between. Germline loops: CDR1 SGHVS, CDR2 FQNEAQ. CDR3 in DNA: TGTGCCAGCAGCCTCAGGCCGGGACAATACCTCCAAGAGACCCAGTACTTC. Encoded protein: CASSLRPGQYLQETQYF.

This chain connects TRBV6-1 to TRBJ2-7; 10 bases map to TRBD2. The V gene's germline CDR1 is MNHNS and CDR2 SASEGT. The CDR3 length is 17 residues. V shed 1 base and J 2 bases; nucleotides not matched to a gene: 8. This CDR3 reads CASSEGPGLAGAYEQYF. CDR3 nucleotide sequence: TGTGCCAGCAGTGAAGGGCCTGGCCTAGCGGGAGCCTACGAGCAGTACTTC.